Sequencing of this TCR beta chain was carried out in a study of tumor-infiltrating lymphocytes in oesophageal squamous cell carcinoma. One entry per CDR3 protein results from TCRdb running MiXCR on the PCR reads. The sample includes about 12,000 distinct CDR3 sequences, about 52% of them seen just once. The CDR3 is made up of 14 amino acids, end residues included. Germline CDR1 SGHTA, CDR2 FQGNSA. This clonotype has a count of ten or more. As the CDR3 is not closed by the conserved phenylalanine or tryptophan, this likely results from a read error. No DNA is shown, since the ends of the CDR3 on it are uncertain; the CDR3 is the one TCRdb lists.

The chain uses TRBV7-2 and TRBJ1-1; the table names TRBD1, a call not compared with the DNA. Sequenced material: esophageal tumor tissue. The TCR originated in a female donor with esophageal squamous cell carcinoma. The CDR3 region is CASSLRVVSSSSGQ.